These T cell receptor beta chains were read from a single sample in a study of blood T cell repertoires in COVID-19. Libraries were prepared by immunoSEQ multiplex PCR; TCRdb keeps only in-frame clonotypes and omits some of them. The sample records a few hundred thousand clones, approximately 78% being singletons. Sequences were obtained from peripheral blood. The receptors were gathered from a woman older than 75 with COVID-19, enrolled during active disease. Both conserved end residues are part of each CDR3. Each record gives: CDR3 length, V gene, D gene, clone size, J gene, CDR3 protein, CDR3 DNA. The D gene is left open where the match is weak. The listing skips clone size in some rows; elsewhere it reads once, few, many or a size class.

14	TRBV5-1	TRBD2	-	TRBJ2-7	CASSRAGKVDEQYF	TGCGCCAGCAGCCGAGCGGGGAAGGTCGACGAGCAGTACTTC
13	TRBV21-1	-	-	TRBJ2-7	CARGAGVTLEQYF	TGTGCCAGGGGGGCGGGGGTTACTCTCGAGCAGTACTTC
16	TRBV18	-	-	TRBJ2-6	CASSQLRDSGANVLTF	TGTGCCAGCTCACAGCTCAGGGACTCTGGGGCCAACGTCCTGACTTTC
14	TRBV2	-	-	TRBJ1-1	CASSEAGGNTEAFF	TGTGCCAGCAGTGAAGCCGGGGGGAACACTGAAGCTTTCTTT
10	TRBV29-1	-	few	TRBJ2-1	CSAKDPEWFF	TGCAGCGCCAAGGATCCGGAGTGGTTCTTC
15	TRBV5-1	TRBD1	-	TRBJ1-5	CASSLEGAGNQPQHF	TGCGCCAGCAGCTTGGAGGGGGCCGGCAATCAGCCCCAGCATTTT
13	TRBV11-2	-	-	TRBJ1-1	CASSLSRGTEAFF	TGTGCCAGCAGCCTGTCTAGGGGAACTGAAGCTTTCTTT
13	TRBV7-3	-	-	TRBJ1-5	CASSLEGGLPQHF	TGTGCCAGCAGCTTGGAGGGTGGTCTGCCCCAGCATTTT
14	TRBV7-2	-	-	TRBJ1-3	CASSPRQAGNTIYF	TGTGCCAGCAGCCCCCGACAGGCCGGAAACACCATATATTTT
11	TRBV19	-	-	TRBJ1-1	CASVGGTEAFF	TGTGCCAGTGTGGGGGGCACTGAAGCTTTCTTT
15	TRBV5-1	-	-	TRBJ1-2	CASSLTGDFFNGYTF	TGCGCCAGCAGCTTGACGGGGGACTTTTTTAATGGCTACACCTTC
17	TRBV18	TRBD1	-	TRBJ2-5	CASSPVRDSRYQETQYF	TGTGCCAGCTCACCTGTCCGGGACAGCAGGTACCAAGAGACCCAGTACTTC
17	TRBV10-2	-	-	TRBJ1-4	CASSEQGLMVTNEKLFF	TGCGCCAGCAGTGAGCAGGGGCTAATGGTAACTAATGAAAAACTGTTTTTT
13	TRBV3-1/TRBV3-2	-	-	TRBJ1-6	CASSPGQNSPLHF	TGTGCCAGCAGCCCCGGACAGAATTCACCCCTCCACTTT
16	TRBV11-2	-	-	TRBJ1-5	CASSPGGLGNNQPQHF	TGTGCCAGCTCCCCGGGGGGCCTCGGGAACAATCAGCCCCAGCATTTT
11	TRBV6-5	-	-	TRBJ2-1	CASTNGGPQFF	TGTGCCAGCACCAACGGGGGGCCGCAGTTCTTC
14	TRBV19	-	-	TRBJ1-2	CASSIDDGNYGYTF	TGTGCCAGTAGTATAGATGACGGGAACTATGGCTACACCTTC
15	TRBV5-4	-	-	TRBJ2-5	CASSLRRVSQETQYF	TGTGCCAGCAGCTTGCGCAGGGTATCCCAAGAGACCCAGTACTTC
15	TRBV5-1	TRBD2	-	TRBJ2-3	CASSLATREADTQYF	TGCGCCAGCAGCTTGGCCACGCGGGAGGCAGATACGCAGTATTTT
15	TRBV18	TRBD1	-	TRBJ2-1	CASSWGQGTYNEQFF	TGTGCCAGCTCATGGGGACAGGGGACATACAATGAGCAGTTCTTC
16	TRBV5-1	TRBD1	-	TRBJ1-1	CASSSRQGAGSTEAFF	TGCGCCAGCAGCTCTCGACAGGGGGCCGGTAGCACTGAAGCTTTCTTT
13	TRBV18	-	-	TRBJ2-5	CASSPPPGETQYF	TGTGCCAGCTCACCCCCACCGGGGGAGACCCAGTACTTC
13	TRBV9	-	-	TRBJ1-1	CASMRVRNTEAFF	TGTGCCAGCATGAGGGTAAGGAACACTGAAGCTTTCTTT
14	TRBV5-1	-	few	TRBJ2-3	CASSLIQGPDTQYF	TGCGCCAGCAGCTTAATTCAGGGCCCAGATACGCAGTATTTT
15	TRBV19	TRBD1	-	TRBJ1-5	CASSMEGQGIQPQHF	TGTGCCAGTAGCATGGAGGGACAGGGGATTCAGCCCCAGCATTTT
12	TRBV6-1	-	-	TRBJ1-2	CASSEPARGYTF	TGTGCCAGCAGTGAGCCTGCGCGAGGCTACACCTTC
15	TRBV2	TRBD1	-	TRBJ2-3	CASRIDRGRTDTQYF	TGTGCCAGCAGGATCGACAGGGGGCGTACAGATACGCAGTATTTT
15	TRBV9	-	-	TRBJ1-2	CASSVVSGVNYGYTF	TGTGCCAGCAGCGTAGTATCCGGGGTTAACTATGGCTACACCTTC
15	TRBV18	TRBD2	-	TRBJ2-1	CASSLSGRGNNEQFF	TGTGCCAGCTCACTTAGCGGGAGGGGCAACAATGAGCAGTTCTTC
15	TRBV5-1	TRBD1	once	TRBJ2-1	CASSGTEDGYNEQFF	TGCGCCAGCTCCGGGACAGAGGACGGATACAATGAGCAGTTCTTC
18	TRBV30	TRBD1	few	TRBJ1-5	CAWSPGQGSSISNQPQHF	TGTGCCTGGAGTCCGGGACAGGGGTCTTCTATCAGCAATCAGCCCCAGCATTTT
16	TRBV18	-	-	TRBJ2-2	CASSPMTEINTGELFF	TGTGCCAGCTCACCAATGACGGAGATTAACACCGGGGAGCTGTTTTTT
14	TRBV9	-	-	TRBJ1-3	CASRRASSGNTIYF	TGTGCCAGCCGGCGGGCGAGCTCTGGAAACACCATATATTTT
17	TRBV18	-	-	TRBJ2-7	CASSPVPRDSYYPEQYF	TGTGCCAGCTCACCTGTCCCAAGGGACTCCTATTACCCGGAGCAGTACTTC
14	TRBV30	-	-	TRBJ1-4	CAWSVGAGNEKLFF	TGTGCCTGGAGTGTCGGAGCCGGGAATGAAAAACTGTTTTTT
16	TRBV28	TRBD1	-	TRBJ2-3	CASSRTGALSTDTQYF	TGTGCCAGCAGTCGGACAGGAGCCTTAAGCACAGATACGCAGTATTTT
16	TRBV7-8	TRBD1	-	TRBJ2-5	CASSSAGTGGWETQYF	TGTGCCAGCAGCTCAGCCGGGACAGGGGGTTGGGAGACCCAGTACTTC
14	TRBV7-2	TRBD2	-	TRBJ2-5	CASSLASGAETQYF	TGTGCCAGCAGCTTAGCGAGCGGGGCGGAGACCCAGTACTTC
15	TRBV2	-	-	TRBJ1-5	CASSEAAGVKQPQHF	TGTGCCAGCAGTGAAGCAGCAGGGGTGAAACAGCCCCAGCATTTT
14	TRBV24-1	-	-	TRBJ2-2	CATSVSSGGGELFF	TGTGCCACCAGTGTGTCCAGCGGCGGCGGGGAGCTGTTTTTT
14	TRBV2	TRBD1	-	TRBJ1-3	CASSGDRGRNTIYF	TGTGCCAGCAGTGGGGACAGGGGAAGAAACACCATATATTTT
16	TRBV5-1	TRBD2	once	TRBJ2-5	CASSSSSGRSRETQYF	TGCGCCAGCAGCTCCTCTAGCGGGAGGTCGCGAGAGACCCAGTACTTC
13	TRBV7-3	-	once	TRBJ1-1	CASSLAGNTEAFF	TGTGCCAGCAGCTTAGCCGGGAACACTGAAGCTTTCTTT
16	TRBV4-2	TRBD1	-	TRBJ1-2	CASSQSGQGQIYGYTF	TGTGCCAGCAGCCAATCGGGACAGGGGCAAATTTATGGCTACACCTTC
14	TRBV30	TRBD1	once	TRBJ1-2	CAQGQGVMGYGYTF	TGTGCCCAAGGACAGGGGGTAATGGGGTATGGCTACACCTTC
14	TRBV5-1	-	-	TRBJ1-2	CASSFRGELVGYTF	TGCGCCAGCAGCTTCAGGGGAGAATTAGTAGGCTACACCTTC
12	TRBV11-2	TRBD1	-	TRBJ1-2	CASSLDRGGYTF	TGTGCCAGCAGCCTCGACAGGGGGGGCTACACCTTC
18	TRBV28	-	-	TRBJ1-3	CASSLRGASQSSGNTIYF	TGTGCCAGCAGTTTACGGGGGGCAAGCCAAAGCTCTGGAAACACCATATATTTT
17	TRBV9	TRBD1	-	TRBJ1-2	CASSPLQGGQGADGYTF	TGTGCCAGCAGCCCTCTCCAGGGGGGACAGGGGGCGGATGGCTACACCTTC